Listed here is a single TCR beta chain. The antigen remains undetermined. Analysis merged second doses at about 4 or about 12 weeks. These data belong to a study of T cell responses to AZD1222 COVID-19 vaccine. Study-level findings and limits: At study baseline, merely a handful of AZD1222 recipients were seropositive. The donor group comprised mostly white British people and more females; the analysis possibly underestimated clonal diversity.

CDR3 length equals 14 residues. Germline V gene data show CDR1 as MDHEN and CDR2 as SYDVKM. V was clipped by 11 bases and J by 5 bases, with 18 bases between them. Sequencing used immunoSEQ multiplex PCR; TCRdb keeps in-frame clones, though not all of them. Found here are roughly 120,000 clones, about 90% of them singletons; the top ten hold approximately 7.9%. Sequencing was performed on peripheral blood, taken 28 days after the second AZD1222 dose. This sequence was found in an adult who received the AZD1222 COVID-19 vaccine. The rearrangement links TRBV28 to TRBJ1-4; D possibly corresponds to TRBD1 (6 bases). CDR3 nucleotide sequence: TGTGCCGGATCGTTTGGGGGCGCGAATGAAAAACTGTTTTTT. This codes for CAGSFGGANEKLFF.